Ten or more counts support the clone carrying this TCR beta chain. Its antigen is not identified. The sample belongs to a study of CD8 T cells in ankylosing spondylitis. Study-level findings and limits: What seemed typical of ankylosing spondylitis blood was a TCR beta motif built from several highly homologous variants.

Each CDR3 protein is one row after TCRdb ran MiXCR on the 5' RACE reads. Of some 130,000 distinct CDR3 sequences listed, about 7% are singletons. Germline CDR1 and CDR2: SGHRS and YFSETQ. The CDR3 consists of 16 residues. Trimming cost V 5 bases and J 0 bases; bases outside gene matches: 7. V is TRBV5-1 and J is TRBJ2-3; 9 nucleotides line up with TRBD2. The clonotype comes from a female donor with ankylosing spondylitis or in good health (not recorded which). Sequencing was performed on blood, either unsorted or a sorted T cell fraction (not recorded which). The CDR3, as DNA: TGCGCCAGCAGGGATACGGCGGGGGGGAGCACAGATACGCAGTATTTT. This encodes CASRDTAGGSTDTQYF.